The present TCR beta chain was sequenced within a study of blood T cells in healthy people across ages. Study conclusions and caveats: Relative to aged donors, long-lived donors carried more naive CD4+ cells and displayed higher diversity.

Primers used in a second PCR of about 7 to 12 cycles were a sample-barcoded 5' primer and a J-beta primer mix. TCRdb used MiXCR to reprocess the 5' RACE reads, holding one entry per CDR3 protein. The sample holds fewer than 1,200,000 distinct CDR3 sequences; under 30% are singletons and the top ten take less than 0.85%. In the case of this clonotype: As yet, its antigen is unknown.

This same sample was also part of a study on T cells of mothers and their children.

The TCR originated in a girl aged 2 to 9 in good health. Sequencing used blood.

CDR3 sequence reads: CSVEQDRVSSYEQYF. CDR3 coding DNA: TGCAGCGTTGAACAGGACAGGGTCTCCTCCTACGAGCAGTACTTC. The V gene is TRBV29-1, the J gene TRBJ2-7; 8 bases map to TRBD1. The ends lost 2 bases at V and 0 bases at J; junction bases unmatched: 6. The CDR3 sequence is 15 residues long. Germline CDR1 is SQVTM and CDR2 is ANQGSEA.